This passage covers 20 T cell receptor beta chains from one sample sequenced in a study of blood T cell repertoires in COVID-19. The assay was immunoSEQ multiplex PCR, and TCRdb's table has in-frame clones only and misses some. The sample has 45,000 to 50,000 clones, 70% to 90% seen once; the top ten hold almost 6%. Specimen: peripheral blood. These receptors all stem from a woman aged 55 to 70 with acute or convalescent COVID-19.

This chain uses TRBV7-8 with TRBJ2-1, with D perhaps TRBD1 (5 bases). Trimming left V 3 bases short and J 7 bases short, with 7 bases between. Germline V gives CDR1 SGHVS, CDR2 FQNEAQ. The length of the CDR3 is 12 residues. The CDR3 region is CASSFRGNEQFF. CDR3 coding DNA: TGTGCCAGCAGCTTTAGGGGTAATGAGCAGTTCTTC.

V and J are TRBV5-4 and TRBJ2-2; 7 positions agree with TRBD2. With 4 bases clipped from V and 6 bases from J, the junction kept 12 bases outside the gene matches. The CDR3 length is 16 residues. CDR1 SGHNT and CDR2 YYREEE come from the germline V gene (reference sequence). CDR3 DNA sequence: TGTGCCAGCAGCGACCGGCCGGGACTACCGGCCGGGGAGCTGTTTTTT. Translating it yields CASSDRPGLPAGELFF. Looking up the rest from reference TRBV5-4 and TRBJ2-2 gives the full variable domain: ETGVTQSPTHLIKTRGQQVTLRCSSQSGHNTVSWYQQALGQGPQFIFQYYREEENGRGNFPPRFSGLQFPNYSSELNVNALELDDSALYLCASSDRPGLPAGELFFGEGSRLTVL.

The rearrangement joins TRBV6-1 to TRBJ2-1; TRBD2 agrees at 12 bases. The CDR3 is 15 amino acids. The trim removed 6 bases at V and 7 bases at J, leaving 7 bases unmatched. The germline gives CDR1 MNHNS, CDR2 SASEGT. Here the CDR3 reads CASRLAGGPENEQFF. CDR3 in DNA: TGTGCCAGCAGACTAGCGGGAGGCCCCGAGAATGAGCAGTTCTTC.

The rearrangement joins TRBV9 to TRBJ2-1; D is ambiguous. The length of the CDR3 is 13 residues. Trimming cost V 3 bases and J 4 bases, with 8 bases left between them. CDR1 SGDLS and CDR2 YYNGEE come from the germline V gene. DNA of the CDR3: TGTGCCAGCAGCGGTGACTCGTACAATGAGCAGTTCTTC. Protein product: CASSGDSYNEQFF.

This clone was found once. The chain couples TRBV18 to TRBJ1-1; 7 bases map to TRBD1. Looked up from germline, CDR1 is KGHSH and CDR2 is LQKENI. With V trimmed by 4 bases and J by 4 bases, 15 bases remained unmatched. This CDR3 region has 17 residues. The CDR3, as DNA: TGTGCCAGCTCACTCAGACAGGGCGCTGGCGGAGGCACTGAAGCTTTCTTT. Its protein is CASSLRQGAGGGTEAFF.

The rearrangement uses TRBV5-4 and TRBJ1-4; TRBD1 aligns across 7 bases. J lost 2 bases, V lost 0 bases, and 7 bases had no gene match. There are 17 residues in the CDR3. Germline values: CDR1 SGHNT, CDR2 YYREEE (reference sequence). CDR3 loop: CASSLAPTGATNEKLFF. CDR3 coding DNA: TGTGCCAGCAGCTTGGCACCCACAGGGGCGACTAATGAAAAACTGTTTTTT. Full variable domain (rest looked up from reference TRBV5-4 and TRBJ1-4): ETGVTQSPTHLIKTRGQQVTLRCSSQSGHNTVSWYQQALGQGPQFIFQYYREEENGRGNFPPRFSGLQFPNYSSELNVNALELDDSALYLCASSLAPTGATNEKLFFGSGTQLSVL.

Here the CDR3 DNA reads TGTGCCAGCAGTTACTCGACATCCTCTGGGGCCAACGTCCTGACTTTC. It is translated as CASSYSTSSGANVLTF. The chain is built from TRBV6-5 and TRBJ2-6; unclear D gene. Trimming cost V 0 bases and J 0 bases, with 6 bases left between them. This CDR3 has 16 residues. Per the germline V gene, CDR1 is MNHEY and CDR2 is SVGAGI.

V and J are TRBV15 and TRBJ1-5; 11 bases fit TRBD1. Per the germline V gene, CDR1 is LNHNV and CDR2 is YYDKDF (reference sequence). The CDR3 extends over 16 amino acids. The J segment lost 7 bases and the V segment lost 4 bases, leaving 9 bases of the junction unmatched. CDR3 nucleotide sequence: TGTGCCACCAGCATAAGCGGACAGGGGGCGGGACAGCCCCAGCATTTT. Its protein is CATSISGQGAGQPQHF. Together with reference TRBV15 and TRBJ1-5, the CDR3 gives the full variable domain: DAMVIQNPRYQVTQFGKPVTLSCSQTLNHNVMYWYQQKSSQAPKLLFHYYDKDFNNEADTPDNFQSRRPNTSFCFLDIRSPGLGDTAMYLCATSISGQGAGQPQHFGDGTRLSIL.

This chain joins TRBV5-1 and TRBJ2-2; 8 bases fit TRBD1. Germline assignment: CDR1 SGHRS and CDR2 YFSETQ. The CDR3 is made up of 18 amino acids. The trim removed 4 bases at V and 4 bases at J, leaving 15 bases unmatched. In DNA, the CDR3 is TGCGCCAGCAGCCCCGATATAACAGGGGGTAGTATCACCGGGGAGCTGTTTTTT. Encoded protein: CASSPDITGGSITGELFF.

V usage is TRBV7-3 and J usage is TRBJ2-7, with 10 bases aligning to TRBD2. This CDR3 region has 15 residues. Germline CDR1 reads SGHTA; CDR2 reads FQGTGA. After removal of 0 bases from V and 5 bases from J, the junction contained 4 bases not matched to a gene. CDR3 residues: CASSLTSGGSHEQYF. CDR3 DNA sequence: TGTGCCAGCAGCTTAACTAGCGGGGGGTCTCACGAGCAGTACTTC.

V is TRBV4-2 and J is TRBJ2-1; 11 bases align to TRBD2. V dropped 4 bases and J dropped 1; count of bases not matched to a gene: 6. Germline V gives CDR1 LGHNA, CDR2 YNFKEQ. CDR3 length equals 17 residues. As DNA, the CDR3 is TGTGCCAGCAGCCGATCCCTAGCGGGGGGATCCTACAATGAGCAGTTCTTC. Encoded protein: CASSRSLAGGSYNEQFF.

CDR3: CASSANNSPLHF. DNA of the CDR3: TGTGCCAGCAGCGCAAATAATTCACCCCTCCACTTT. This chain joins TRBV9 and TRBJ1-6; no clear D. The CDR3 spans 12 residues. Trimming removed 3 bases from V and 5 bases from J, with 3 bases in between. The germline V gene has CDR1 SGDLS and CDR2 YYNGEE.

The chain recombines TRBV4-1 with TRBJ1-1; a weak D match, TRBD1 (6 bases). There are 16 residues in the CDR3. The V end was cut by 4 bases, the J end by 3 bases, with 18 bases between. Per germline, CDR1 MGHRA and CDR2 YSYEKL. The CDR3 reads CASSPQGSRVDTEAFF. The CDR3 DNA sequence: TGCGCCAGCAGCCCACAGGGAAGTAGGGTGGACACTGAAGCTTTCTTT.

The genes are TRBV5-6 and TRBJ1-3; D is ambiguous. The CDR3 has 17 residues. Per germline, CDR1 SGHDT and CDR2 YYEEEE. Trimming removed 6 bases from V and 0 bases from J, with 19 bases in between. This CDR3 is CASTDWAGRRSGNTIYF. As DNA, the CDR3 is TGTGCCAGCACCGACTGGGCGGGCCGACGCTCTGGAAACACCATATATTTT.

V and J are TRBV30 and TRBJ1-5, with D unclear. The CDR3 consists of 16 residues. CDR1 and CDR2 from the germline V gene are GTSNPN and SVGIG (reference sequence). The V gene lost 0 bases and the J gene lost 0 bases, with 12 bases spanning the gap. CDR3 sequence (DNA): TGTGCCTGGAGTGTACAAGGGCGGGATAGCAATCAGCCCCAGCATTTT. It codes for CAWSVQGRDSNQPQHF.

The J gene is TRBJ2-5, the V gene TRBV7-2, with 8 positions matching TRBD2. CDR3 length equals 16 residues. Germline trimming cut 4 bases from V and 0 bases from J; bases unmatched to any gene: 7. Germline CDR1 and CDR2: SGHTA and FQGNSA. The CDR3 region has the DNA TGTGCCAGCAGCTCCGGACTAGCCGAGTACCAAGAGACCCAGTACTTC. Protein: CASSSGLAEYQETQYF.

The chain combines TRBV5-1 with TRBJ2-1; TRBD2 matches 9 bases. Looked up from germline, CDR1 is SGHRS and CDR2 is YFSETQ. This CDR3 has 15 residues. The V gene end was trimmed by 0 bases and the J gene end by 4 bases; junction bases not matched to a gene: 2. The CDR3 bases are TGCGCCAGCAGCTTGGTCAGCGGGGGGTACAATGAGCAGTTCTTC. Its protein product is CASSLVSGGYNEQFF.

V is TRBV3-1 (or the pseudogene TRBV3-2) and J is TRBJ2-5, with no clear D. Germline lookup yields CDR1 LGHDT and CDR2 YNNKEL (reference sequence). Trimming removed 0 bases at V and 1 base at J, with 15 bases between. The CDR3 spans 17 residues. The CDR3 coding sequence is TGTGCCAGCAGCCAAGAGAAGCTTTACAGACCCCAAGAGACCCAGTACTTC. Its translation: CASSQEKLYRPQETQYF.

The rearrangement links TRBV19 to TRBJ1-3; TRBD1 agrees at 8 bases. Germline V gene sequence: CDR1 LNHDA, CDR2 SQIVND (reference sequence). The V gene end was trimmed by 5 bases and the J gene end by 0 bases; junction bases not matched to a gene: 6. The CDR3 is made up of 16 amino acids. This CDR3 reads CASSPGTGLSGNTIYF. The CDR3 DNA is TGTGCCAGTAGTCCCGGGACAGGTCTCTCTGGAAACACCATATATTTT.

This clone occurred once. This rearrangement joins TRBV29-1 to TRBJ1-1, with 8 positions matching TRBD1. The CDR3 covers 11 residues. The V gene end was trimmed by 4 bases and the J gene end by 10 bases; junction bases not matched to a gene: 5. Germline V gene data show CDR1 as SQVTM and CDR2 as ANQGSEA. CDR3 bases: TGCAGCGTTGCGACAGGGGTGGGAGCTTTCTTT. This encodes CSVATGVGAFF.